Following are 31 T cell receptor beta chains from one sample sequenced in a study of vaccination and CD4 T cells after COVID-19. No antigen has been assigned to these receptors. Sequenced with the Oncomine TCR Beta short-read assay was DNA taken from cultured CD4+ T cells. In TCRdb, the PCR reads were re-called with MiXCR into one record per CDR3 protein. Of about 9,700 distinct CDR3 sequences detected, about half appear once; the ten largest clones hold around 21%. Treatment: roughly 10-day PBMC culture with coronavirus spike peptide pools or control peptides (ViraFEST assay). The specimen was CD4+ T cells from blood, cultured in vitro. Receptors were obtained from a human donor who had recovered from COVID-19.

The CDR3, as DNA: TGTGCCAGCAGTTTGACAGGGAGGTCGAACACTGAAGCTTTCTTT. Translation: CASSLTGRSNTEAFF. The chain joins TRBV28 to TRBJ1-1; 7 nucleotides align to TRBD1. The CDR3 has 15 amino acids. V gave up 3 bases and J gave up 1 base; unmatched junction bases: 5. CDR1 is MDHEN and CDR2 is SYDVKM in the germline V gene.

The V gene is TRBV30, the J gene TRBJ1-2; 7 nucleotides align to TRBD1. V trimming: 3 bases; J trimming: 8 bases; junction bases outside the gene matches: 15. Germline V CDR1 and CDR2: GTSNPN, SVGIG (reference sequence). CDR3 length: 15 amino acids. The CDR3 here is CAWSRGDSQNRGYTF. CDR3 bases: TGTGCCTGGAGCCGAGGGGACAGTCAGAACAGAGGCTACACCTTC.

The rearrangement uses TRBV6-5 and TRBJ1-2, with D unresolved. Trimming shortened V by 4 bases and J by 8 bases, and 14 bases separated the two germline ends. CDR1 and CDR2 from the germline V gene are MNHEY and SVGAGI. The CDR3 runs to 13 residues. CDR3 sequence: CASSWSRVWGYTF. For the CDR3, the DNA is TGTGCCAGCAGTTGGTCACGGGTATGGGGCTACACCTTC.

CDR3 residues: CASSQIGTNTEAFF. DNA for the CDR3: TGTGCCAGCAGCCAAATCGGGACGAACACTGAAGCTTTCTTT. This chain links TRBV7-6 with TRBJ1-1; tentatively, D is TRBD1 (5 bases). This CDR3 spans 14 amino acids. The V end was cut by 5 bases, the J end by 1 base, with 11 bases between. Per the germline V gene, CDR1 is SGHVS and CDR2 is FNYEAQ.

The chain couples TRBV15 to TRBJ1-1, with D unresolved. Germline assignment: CDR1 LNHNV and CDR2 YYDKDF (reference sequence). The ends were cut back, 0 bases at V and 0 bases at J, with 11 bases in the middle. This CDR3 comprises 16 residues. This CDR3 reads CATSRDLAPLNTEAFF. CDR3 coding DNA: TGTGCCACCAGCAGAGATTTGGCACCTTTGAACACTGAAGCTTTCTTT.

This chain links TRBV14 with TRBJ1-1, with 11 bases identical to TRBD1. V lost 4 bases to trimming and J lost 10 bases; unmatched junction nucleotides: 5. The germline V gene encodes CDR1 SGHDN and CDR2 FVKESK. The CDR3 sequence is 13 residues long. The CDR3 region has the DNA TGTGCCAGCAGCCGGACAGGGGGCGAAAGAGCTTTCTTT. Residues: CASSRTGGERAFF.

V gene TRBV29-1 combines with J gene TRBJ1-4, with 7 bases matching TRBD1. With V trimmed by 6 bases and J by 11 bases, 6 bases remained unmatched. Looked up from germline, CDR1 is SQVTM and CDR2 is ANQGSEA. This CDR3 is 11 amino acids long. CDR3 DNA sequence: TGCAGCGTGGGGGAACAGGGGAAACTGTTTTTT. It specifies CSVGEQGKLFF. The full variable domain, completed using reference TRBV29-1 and TRBJ1-4, is SAVISQKPSRDICQRGTSLTIQCQVDSQVTMMFWYRQQPGQSLTLIATANQGSEATYESGFVIDKFPISRPNLTFSTLTVSNMSPEDSSIYLCSVGEQGKLFFGSGTQLSVL.

The chain uses TRBV7-3 and TRBJ2-5; TRBD1 matches at 12 bases. Germline V CDR1 and CDR2: SGHTA, FQGTGA. Trimming took 5 bases from V and 1 from J; bases not matched to a gene: 8. The CDR3 length is 17 residues. The DNA of the CDR3 is TGTGCCAGCAGCCAAACCGGGACAGGGGGCCGCCAAGAGACCCAGTACTTC. Its protein product is CASSQTGTGGRQETQYF.

This clonotype appeared a few times. V usage is TRBV20-1 and J usage is TRBJ2-3; TRBD2 agrees at 8 bases. Germline CDR1 is DFQATT and CDR2 is SNEGSKA (reference sequence). The ends lost 6 bases at V and 2 bases at J; junction bases unmatched: 4. The CDR3 extends over 13 amino acids. CDR3 nucleotides: TGCAGTGCCGGGAGGGGGGCCACAGATACGCAGTATTTT. Amino acids: CSAGRGATDTQYF.

By proportion, this clonotype is medium-sized. The rearrangement links TRBV7-3 to TRBJ1-1; no definite D call. This CDR3 comprises 13 residues. CDR1 SGHTA and CDR2 FQGTGA come from the germline V gene. V was clipped by 5 bases and J by 4 bases, with 11 bases between them. The CDR3 sequence is CASSTQAGTEAFF. CDR3 bases: TGTGCCAGCAGCACCCAAGCCGGCACTGAAGCTTTCTTT.

The V gene is TRBV19, the J gene TRBJ1-1; D might be TRBD1 (6 bases). Germline V gene lookup returns CDR1 LNHDA and CDR2 SQIVND (reference sequence). The CDR3 extends over 13 amino acids. V dropped 5 bases and J dropped 8 bases, with 15 bases sitting between them. The CDR3 DNA reads as TGTGCCAGTAGTCGGGGGCGGGCGGTGGAAGCTTTCTTT. Translation gives CASSRGRAVEAFF.

Relative to its sample, this clonotype is large. The rearrangement links TRBV7-6 to TRBJ2-2, with 11 bases that match TRBD2. CDR3 size: 18 residues. Trimming at V came to 5 bases and at J to 6 bases, leaving 14 bases not matched to a gene. Germline V gene sequence: CDR1 SGHVS, CDR2 FNYEAQ. The CDR3 DNA follows: TGTGCCAGCAGCCTAAGGGCCGGACTAGCGGGCGGGGCCGGGGAGCTGTTTTTT. Amino acid sequence: CASSLRAGLAGGAGELFF.

This chain joins TRBV7-2 and TRBJ2-3; D may be TRBD1 (6 bases). V was clipped by 3 bases and J by 2 bases, with 18 bases between them. This CDR3 contains 17 residues. The germline gives CDR1 SGHTA, CDR2 FQGNSA. DNA of the CDR3: TGTGCCAGCAGCTTCGGTTTGGGGGCTGGGTACACAGATACGCAGTATTTT. Its protein product is CASSFGLGAGYTDTQYF.

The rearrangement links TRBV20-1 to TRBJ1-5; D ambiguous. The CDR3 sequence is 13 residues long. CDR1 and CDR2 (germline): DFQATT, SNEGSKA (reference sequence). Deletions cut 2 bases from V and 4 bases from J, with 9 bases between. CDR3: CSARPGENQPQHF. The CDR3 nucleotides are TGCAGTGCTAGACCCGGGGAGAATCAGCCCCAGCATTTT.

In this sample, this clonotype turned up a few times. The chain is built from TRBV19 and TRBJ1-5; 11 nucleotides agree with TRBD1. The V gene's germline CDR1 is LNHDA and CDR2 SQIVND (reference sequence). The CDR3 runs 15 residues. V was pared by 5 bases and J by 4 bases, with 4 bases of the junction left unmatched. This CDR3 reads CASSPGTGGNQPQHF. CDR3 bases: TGTGCCAGTAGTCCCGGGACAGGGGGAAATCAGCCCCAGCATTTT.

CDR3 bases: TGTGCCACCAGTGGACGAACTAACATAATCAATGAGCAGTTCTTC. It is translated as CATSGRTNIINEQFF. This sequence joins TRBV24-1 and TRBJ2-1, with unresolved D. In germline, CDR1 is KGHDR, CDR2 SFDVKD. The CDR3 runs to 15 residues. V lost 5 bases and J lost 6, with 16 bases in between.

This clonotype appeared a few times. The chain carries TRBV12-3 or TRBV12-4 and TRBJ2-2, with D perhaps TRBD2 (6 bases). The CDR3 runs 13 residues. The V end was cut by 7 bases, the J end by 6 bases, with 12 bases between. CDR3 sequence (DNA): TGTGCCAGCACCGGGAGTCGCGCCGGGGAGCTGTTTTTT. The encoded protein is CASTGSRAGELFF.

The chain is built from TRBV6-4 and TRBJ2-2, with TRBD2 as a possible D gene (6 bases). CDR3 length: 14 residues. Germline V CDR1 and CDR2: MRHNA, SNTAGT. The V end lost 5 bases, the J end lost 0 bases, and 7 bases lay between the germline ends. CDR3 sequence: CASSRGSNTGELFF. For the CDR3, the DNA is TGTGCCAGCAGTCGGGGGTCGAACACCGGGGAGCTGTTTTTT.

The rearrangement joins TRBV6-1 to TRBJ2-3; D may be TRBD2 (6 bases). The CDR3 spans 14 residues. Trimming cost V 6 bases and J 3 bases, with 13 bases left between them. Looked up from germline, CDR1 is MNHNS and CDR2 is SASEGT. CDR3 sequence reads: CASSGGVGTDTQYF. CDR3 sequence (DNA): TGTGCCAGCAGCGGCGGGGTAGGGACAGATACGCAGTATTTT.

This clonotype was detected only a few times. The CDR3 loop reads CASSLSDGETQYF. CDR3 DNA: TGTGCCAGCAGCTTATCGGACGGGGAGACCCAGTACTTC. The rearrangement uses TRBV7-2 and TRBJ2-5; no clear D gene. CDR1 and CDR2 (germline): SGHTA, FQGNSA. The CDR3 runs 13 residues. Trimming cost V 2 bases and J 5 bases, with 9 bases left between them.

This clonotype was seen a handful of times. The chain joins TRBV9 to TRBJ1-3; TRBD1 aligns across 7 bases. This CDR3 has 15 residues. With 3 bases clipped from V and 4 bases from J, the junction kept 7 bases outside the gene matches. CDR1 SGDLS and CDR2 YYNGEE come from the germline V gene. The DNA of the CDR3 is TGTGCCAGCAGCGGCGTCGACAGGGAAGGAAACACCATATATTTT. It yields the protein CASSGVDREGNTIYF. The full variable domain, its missing parts supplied by reference TRBV9 and TRBJ1-3, is DSGVTQTPKHLITATGQRVTLRCSPRSGDLSVYWYQQSLDQGLQFLIQYYNGEERAKGNILERFSAQQFPDLHSELNLSSLELGDSALYFCASSGVDREGNTIYFGEGSWLTVV.

A single count supports this clonotype. This chain links TRBV7-9 with TRBJ2-1; 8 nucleotides agree with TRBD1. Looked up from germline, CDR1 is SEHNR and CDR2 is FQNEAQ (reference sequence). The CDR3 is 14 amino acids. Trimming removed 5 bases from V and 10 bases from J; junction bases left unmatched: 10. CDR3 nucleotide sequence: TGTGCCAGCAGCCCTCCGGCCAGGGGGCGCGAGCAGTTCTTC. Its translation is CASSPPARGREQFF.

V is TRBV30 and J is TRBJ1-1; no clear D gene. The V end was cut by 4 bases, the J end by 4 bases, with 13 bases between. Germline values: CDR1 GTSNPN, CDR2 SVGIG (reference sequence). This CDR3 region has 13 residues. CDR3 nucleotides: TGTGCCTGGAAAGGATGGTTTACCACTGAAGCTTTCTTT. Amino acids: CAWKGWFTTEAFF.

The chain is built from TRBV12-3 or TRBV12-4 and TRBJ1-1; D is unclear. The length of the CDR3 is 13 residues. Deletions cut 3 bases from V and 5 bases from J, with 10 bases between. CDR3: CASSLQTVTEAFF. CDR3 in DNA: TGTGCCAGCAGTTTGCAGACGGTAACTGAAGCTTTCTTT.

This clonotype was seen only a few times. The V call is TRBV25-1, the J call TRBJ2-2; TRBD2 matches 7 bases. From germline, CDR1 is MGHDK and CDR2 SYGVNS. The CDR3 spans 16 residues. The trim removed 2 bases at V and 5 bases at J, leaving 8 bases unmatched. The CDR3 loop reads CASSEGRAGWTGELFF. In DNA, the CDR3 is TGTGCCAGCAGTGAAGGTCGAGCGGGATGGACCGGGGAGCTGTTTTTT. The complete variable domain, with remaining parts taken from reference TRBV25-1 and TRBJ2-2, reads EADIYQTPRYLVIGTGKKITLECSQTMGHDKMYWYQQDPGMELHLIHYSYGVNSTEKGDLSSESTVSRIRTEHFPLTLESARPSHTSQYLCASSEGRAGWTGELFFGEGSRLTVL.

V is TRBV6-1 and J is TRBJ2-5; 7 nucleotides match TRBD2. Trimming removed 8 bases from V and 5 bases from J; junction bases left unmatched: 14. The germline V gene encodes CDR1 MNHNS and CDR2 SASEGT. CDR3 length: 15 residues. As DNA, the CDR3 is TGTGCCAGCGCGTGGACCCCGGGGGGAGGGGAGACCCAGTACTTC. This encodes CASAWTPGGGETQYF.

This rearrangement joins TRBV11-3 to TRBJ1-2; perhaps TRBD1 as D (5 bases). The CDR3 is 14 residues long. Per germline, CDR1 SGHNT and CDR2 YENEEA. Trimming removed 0 bases at V and 0 bases at J, with 5 bases between. CDR3 in amino acids: CASSLDRANYGYTF. Here the CDR3 DNA reads TGTGCCAGCAGCTTAGACAGGGCTAACTATGGCTACACCTTC.

In DNA form, the CDR3 reads TGTGCCAGCAGAAACGGACGGAACACCGGGGAGCTGTTTTTT. Translated, it gives CASRNGRNTGELFF. This chain joins TRBV6-2 or TRBV6-3 and TRBJ2-2; D gene uncertain. The germline V and J ends were trimmed by 6 bases and 1 base, with 9 bases remaining between them. The germline CDR1 and CDR2 sequences are MNHEY and SVGEGT. The CDR3 runs to 14 residues.

A few counts support this clonotype. The rearrangement joins TRBV20-1 to TRBJ2-5; 10 bases map to TRBD2. The V and J ends lost 2 bases and 5 bases, in that order; junction bases with no gene match: 5. Per germline, CDR1 DFQATT and CDR2 SNEGSKA (reference sequence). This CDR3 has 14 residues. CDR3: CSARRSGGAETQYF. CDR3 coding DNA: TGCAGTGCTAGACGGAGCGGGGGGGCGGAGACCCAGTACTTC.

V usage is TRBV5-5 and J usage is TRBJ1-1; possible D gene TRBD1, 6 bases. The CDR3 spans 14 residues. Trimming shortened V by 0 bases and J by 8 bases, and 14 bases separated the two germline ends. Looked up from germline, CDR1 is SGHKS and CDR2 is YYEKEE (reference sequence). The CDR3 sequence is CASSLAGTQVEAFF. The CDR3, as DNA: TGTGCCAGCAGCTTGGCCGGGACACAGGTAGAAGCTTTCTTT.

The gene calls are TRBV27 and TRBJ1-2; no clear D. Trimming took off 6 bases at V and 2 bases at J, with 13 bases between the two ends. Looked up from germline, CDR1 is MNHEY and CDR2 is SMNVEV (reference sequence). The CDR3 is 14 residues long. CDR3 coding DNA: TGTGCCAGCAGACAAGGGTTTCAGAACTATGGCTACACCTTC. Encoded protein: CASRQGFQNYGYTF.